The 8 T cell receptor beta chains below all came from one sample that was sequenced in a study of monozygotic twins with inflammatory bowel disease. TCRdb re-called the 5' RACE reads; one entry per CDR3 protein, DNA not given. The table lists a few hundred thousand distinct CDR3 sequences. Material: blood. The receptor source for this set is a human donor with ulcerative colitis or Crohn's disease, or a healthy co-twin of an affected twin (not recorded which).

This chain links TRBV20-1 with TRBJ2-7. Germline CDR1 DFQATT, CDR2 SNEGSKA (reference sequence). The CDR3 has 12 residues. The chain's CDR3 is CSASVGQYEQYF.

V usage is TRBV7-3 and J usage is TRBJ2-1; the D call from TCRdb, TRBD1, cannot be confirmed without DNA. Germline lookup yields CDR1 SGHTA and CDR2 FQGTGA. The CDR3 runs to 14 residues. CDR3 region: CASSREGGRDEQFF.

The chain joins TRBV18 to TRBJ1-4. The length of the CDR3 is 14 residues. Germline-derived CDR1 and CDR2 are KGHSH and LQKENI. CDR3 sequence reads: CASSPRPTDEKLFF.

The chain couples TRBV20-1 to TRBJ2-1; the D call of TRBD1 rests on TCRdb alone, since no DNA is present to check it. The CDR3 is 13 residues long. Germline CDR1 and CDR2: DFQATT and SNEGSKA (reference sequence). The CDR3 sequence is CSGDRVGLNEQFF.

V and J are TRBV2 and TRBJ2-2; TCRdb selects TRBD1, and the lack of DNA leaves this call unchecked. The CDR3 is made up of 16 amino acids. Germline-derived CDR1 and CDR2 are SNHLY and FYNNEI. Here the CDR3 reads CASSASDREDTGELFF.

This CDR3 is CASMGVGNEQFF. The chain combines TRBV6-6 with TRBJ2-1; with no DNA, the TCRdb D assignment of TRBD1 cannot be verified. The CDR3 is made up of 12 amino acids. Germline values: CDR1 MNHNY, CDR2 SVGAGI (reference sequence).

The rearrangement uses TRBV2 and TRBJ2-3; with no DNA, the TCRdb D assignment of TRBD2 cannot be verified. The CDR3 extends over 16 amino acids. Germline V gives CDR1 SNHLY, CDR2 FYNNEI. The chain's CDR3 is CASSEVAGHSTDTQYF. Supplemented by reference TRBV2 and TRBJ2-3, the full variable domain reads EPEVTQTPSHQVTQMGQEVILRCVPISNHLYFYWYRQILGQKVEFLVSFYNNEISEKSEIFDDQFSVERPDGSNFTLKIRSTKLEDSAMYFCASSEVAGHSTDTQYFGPGTRLTVL.

This chain links TRBV20-1 with TRBJ1-1. Per the germline V gene, CDR1 is DFQATT and CDR2 is SNEGSKA (reference sequence). The CDR3 contains 13 residues. The CDR3 loop reads CSARTPSGTEAFF.